Following are 8 T cell receptor beta chains from one sample sequenced in a study of spatial heterogeneity in lung cancer. TCRdb fed the 5' RACE reads into MiXCR, producing one record per CDR3 protein. The repertoire holds several thousand distinct CDR3 sequences, with 34% as singletons. Time point denoted: sample taken at primary tumor resection. Material for sequencing was whole RNA from tumor, nontumor lung or frozen PBMC, left unsorted. The specimen comprised PBMCs, sampled at surgery. Receptors were obtained from a female donor with early-stage non-small cell lung cancer.

As concerns this clonotype: The library was prepared for alpha chains; this beta chain is a stray read, so its frequency means little. The genes are TRBV5-1 and TRBJ2-5; 9 bases are a match to TRBD2. Germline V gene data show CDR1 as SGHRS and CDR2 as YFSETQ. Trimming took 4 bases from V and 4 from J; bases not matched to a gene: 2. The CDR3 contains 13 residues. CDR3 loop: CASSPLAGETQYF. The CDR3 region has the DNA TGCGCCAGCAGCCCACTAGCGGGAGAGACCCAGTACTTC. The full variable domain, rest sourced from reference TRBV5-1 and TRBJ2-5, is KAGVTQTPRYLIKTRGQQVTLSCSPISGHRSVSWYQQTPGQGLQFLFEYFSETQRNKGNFPGRFSGRQFSNSRSEMNVSTLELGDSALYLCASSPLAGETQYFGPGTRLLVL.

On this clonotype: Little can be read into the size of this beta chain, an off-target read in a library designed for alpha chains. The chain is built from TRBV6-5 and TRBJ2-7, with TRBD1 as a possible D gene (6 bases). The germline CDR1 and CDR2 sequences are MNHEY and SVGAGI. This CDR3 is built from 15 residues. The V end was cut by 6 bases, the J end by 5 bases, with 20 bases between. In DNA form, the CDR3 reads TGTGCCAGCAGCCGCCCAAACAGGGCGGGCAACGAGCAGTACTTC. This gives the protein CASSRPNRAGNEQYF.

The sample holds one count of this clonotype. A library prepared for alpha chains yielded this beta chain as an off-target read; its size is of little meaning. The gene calls are TRBV3-1 and TRBJ2-7; D uncertain. V lost 2 bases and J lost 1, with 3 bases in between. This CDR3 has 12 residues. Germline values: CDR1 LGHDT, CDR2 YNNKEL (reference sequence). CDR3 sequence (DNA): TGTGCCAGCAGCCAACATTCCTACGAGCAGTACTTC. It specifies CASSQHSYEQYF.

In the case of this clonotype: With the library built for alpha chains, this beta chain is off target and its frequency is not meaningful. The chain has TRBV11-2 and TRBJ2-3; TRBD2 might be the D (5 bases). The V end was cut by 4 bases, the J end by 0 bases, with 11 bases between. Looked up from germline, CDR1 is SGHAT and CDR2 is FQNNGV. This CDR3 comprises 15 residues. The CDR3 DNA reads TGTGCCAGCAGCTCCAGCGGATCTAGCACAGATACGCAGTATTTT. Translating it yields CASSSSGSSTDTQYF.

About this clonotype: This beta chain represents an off-target read in a library built for alpha chains; its size is of limited meaning. CDR3 DNA: TGTGCCTGTAAATTGGGTTTCACTAGCACAGATACGCAGTATTTT. It encodes CACKLGFTSTDTQYF. This sequence joins TRBV30 and TRBJ2-3; D ambiguous. The V end lost 6 bases, the J end lost 0 bases, and 16 bases lay between the germline ends. Looked up from germline, CDR1 is GTSNPN and CDR2 is SVGIG (reference sequence). CDR3 length: 15 amino acids.

On this clonotype itself: A junction end diverges from the germline sequence, so it may reflect a read error. This beta chain came through as a stray read in a library set up for alpha chains, and its size says little. J is TRBJ2-3 and V is TRBV5-1, with D possibly matching TRBD1 (5 bases). CDR3 length equals 13 residues. CDR1 is SGHRS, CDR2 YFSETQ, per germline. The CDR3 coding sequence is TGCGCCAGCAGCGACCAGGGCACTGATACGCAGTATTTT. It yields the protein CASSDQGTDTQYF. Combining the CDR3 with reference TRBV5-1 and TRBJ2-3 gives the whole variable domain KAGVTQTPRYLIKTRGQQVTLSCSPISGHRSVSWYQQTPGQGLQFLFEYFSETQRNKGNFPGRFSGRQFSNSRSEMNVSTLELGDSALYLCASSDQGTDTQYFGPGTRLTVL.

In regard to this clonotype: This beta chain is a stray read from a library made for alpha chains; its abundance is not meaningful. V gene TRBV2 combines with J gene TRBJ2-3, with TRBD1 identical over 9 bases. Trimming took 6 bases from V and 1 from J; bases not matched to a gene: 8. CDR3 length: 16 residues. CDR1 SNHLY and CDR2 FYNNEI come from the germline V gene. The CDR3 DNA reads as TGTGCCAGCAGGAGGGGACAGGGTCAGGGCACAGATACGCAGTATTTT. This gives the protein CASRRGQGQGTDTQYF.

With regard to this clonotype: Because the library targeted alpha chains, this beta chain is an off-target read whose size means little. This chain connects TRBV5-6 to TRBJ2-2; no reliable D call. The length of the CDR3 is 13 residues. Trimming shortened V by 5 bases and J by 4 bases, and 9 bases separated the two germline ends. CDR1 SGHDT and CDR2 YYEEEE come from the germline V gene. The CDR3 DNA reads TGTGCCAGCAGACGTCGTGTCACCGGGGAGCTGTTTTTT. Its protein product is CASRRRVTGELFF.